This paragraph covers one T cell receptor beta chain sequence. As yet, its antigen is unknown. Primers included in the PCR were 60 Vbeta and 13 Jbeta primers. Sequencing used immunoSEQ multiplex PCR; TCRdb keeps in-frame clones, though not all of them. The table lists around 61,000 clones, 60% to 80% of them singletons, with around a sixth in the top ten. The data were taken from a study of cytomegalovirus exposure and HLA in healthy donors. Study-level results: In an earlier analysis, productive rearrangement rates for most beta V segments clustered near 87% or 30%.

There are 16 residues in the CDR3. All the people who gave samples were healthy bone marrow donors. Material: PBMCs. The receptor was isolated from a man in his forties or fifties in good health and CMV-seropositive. The V call is TRBV21-1, the J call TRBJ2-1; TRBD2, the table's D call, was not compared with the DNA. TRBV21-1 is a documented pseudogene. The CDR3 sequence is CASSKGGLVFHNEQFF. CDR3 sequence (DNA): TGTGCCAGCAGCAAAGGGGGACTAGTCTTCCACAATGAGCAGTTCTTC.